Sequencing of this T cell receptor beta chain was carried out in a study of graft-versus-host responses after intestinal transplantation. Looking at the study overall: Induction with anti-thymocyte globulin, then tacrolimus and steroids for about 3 years, was given to all recipients. General observations from the study: Recipient bone marrow held GvH clones, some seen earlier in ileum or blood. HvG clone declines early post-transplant were associated with peak circulating GvH levels. Where graft-donor T cell macrochimerism was present, patients had high graft-versus-host to host-versus-graft clonal ratios in allografts.

Some clones are missing from TCRdb's copy, which holds only in-frame ones; the method was immunoSEQ multiplex PCR. The sample has 11,000 or so clones; more than 85% are singletons. Points on this clone: Its antigen remains unidentified.

Time point specified: postoperative day 105 after intestinal transplantation (dayNNNN = postoperative day). The receptor was isolated from a human patient who received an intestinal transplant, so some T cells may come from the graft donor. The sample here was PBMCs, taken 105 days after intestinal transplantation.

In DNA, the CDR3 is TGTGCCAGCAGCTTCCCAGGGGATGATGGCTACACCTTC. Translated: CASSFPGDDGYTF. The chain couples TRBV7-9 to TRBJ1-2; TRBD1 is a possible D gene (6 bases). V lost 3 bases and J 6 bases, leaving 11 bases between the germline ends. CDR1 and CDR2 (germline): SEHNR, FQNEAQ (reference sequence). This CDR3 spans 13 amino acids.